These 24 T cell receptor beta chains came from one sample sequenced in a study of CD8 T cells in ankylosing spondylitis. Study findings and constraints: A TCR beta motif of fewer than ten highly homologous variants appeared characteristic of ankylosing spondylitis blood.

TCRdb processed the 5' RACE reads anew with MiXCR; each CDR3 protein has one entry. The sample records about 480,000 distinct CDR3 sequences, approximately 17% being singletons. Their antigens are not known. Specimen: blood, either unsorted or a sorted T cell fraction (not recorded which). Receptors were obtained from a male donor with ankylosing spondylitis.

The rearrangement uses TRBV6-1 and TRBJ1-1; tentative D call: TRBD1 (5 bases). The CDR3 extends over 16 amino acids. Trimming pared 2 bases from V and 6 bases from J, leaving 19 bases between. In germline, CDR1 is MNHNS, CDR2 SASEGT. CDR3 protein: CASSEYPGQGVPEAFF. CDR3 nucleotides: TGTGCCAGCAGTGAATACCCCGGGCAGGGAGTCCCTGAAGCTTTCTTT.

This rearrangement joins TRBV5-1 to TRBJ2-1; TRBD1 matches at 11 bases. Trimming took 4 bases from V and 7 from J; bases not matched to a gene: 7. CDR1 is SGHRS, CDR2 YFSETQ, per germline. The CDR3 extends over 15 amino acids. The CDR3 spells CASSRGQGARNEQFF. DNA of the CDR3: TGCGCCAGCAGCCGTGGACAGGGGGCAAGAAATGAGCAGTTCTTC.

This clonotype has a handful of counts. V usage is TRBV6-5 and J usage is TRBJ1-2, with D hard to call. The CDR3 length is 14 residues. The germline CDR1 and CDR2 sequences are MNHEY and SVGAGI. V was pared by 0 bases and J by 3 bases, with 8 bases between. The DNA for the CDR3 is TGTGCCAGCAGTTACTCGTCCGAGTACTATGGCTACACCTTC. This codes for CASSYSSEYYGYTF.

This clonotype was detected only a few times. The chain is built from TRBV5-6 and TRBJ2-5; 9 bases match TRBD1. V trimming: 3 bases; J trimming: 1 base; junction bases outside the gene matches: 7. This CDR3 is built from 16 residues. CDR1 is SGHDT, CDR2 YYEEEE, per germline. The CDR3 here is CASSYGQGRFQETQYF. CDR3 nucleotide sequence: TGTGCCAGCAGCTACGGACAGGGGCGCTTCCAAGAGACCCAGTACTTC.

A single count supports this clonotype. The rearrangement joins TRBV12-5 to TRBJ1-2; 8 nucleotides match TRBD1. There are 14 residues in the CDR3. Germline trimming cut 2 bases from V and 4 bases from J; bases unmatched to any gene: 3. From germline, CDR1 is LGHNT and CDR2 FRNRAP. The CDR3 bases are TGTGCTAGTGGTTTGTCAGGGGGCTTCTATGGCTACACCTTC. This codes for CASGLSGGFYGYTF.

The chain has TRBV5-1 and TRBJ1-2, with 11 bases fitting TRBD1. CDR1 is SGHRS and CDR2 is YFSETQ in the germline V gene. V was pared by 4 bases and J by 7 bases, with 6 bases of the junction left unmatched. The CDR3 totals 14 residues. The CDR3 DNA sequence: TGCGCCAGCAGCGCTGGGACAGGGGGAGTTGGCTACACCTTC. It translates to CASSAGTGGVGYTF.

V is TRBV20-1 and J is TRBJ1-4; D call uncertain. The CDR3 has 13 amino acids. Germline CDR1 and CDR2: DFQATT and SNEGSKA (reference sequence). Trimming removed 3 bases from V and 3 bases from J, with 8 bases in between. Here the CDR3 reads CSASPRPNEKLFF. The CDR3 DNA reads as TGCAGTGCTAGTCCCAGGCCTAATGAAAAACTGTTTTTT.

This clonotype was recorded a few times. The chain links TRBV5-1 to TRBJ2-1; TRBD2 matches 12 bases. CDR1 and CDR2 from the germline V gene are SGHRS and YFSETQ. CDR3 length: 17 residues. Unmatched junction bases numbered 10, after V lost 4 bases and J lost 5 bases. The DNA for the CDR3 is TGCGCCAGCAGCCCGTTCCTTCTAGCGGGGGGGCACAATGAGCAGTTCTTC. Encoded protein: CASSPFLLAGGHNEQFF.

The V gene is TRBV9, the J gene TRBJ2-5; unclear D gene. Germline assignment: CDR1 SGDLS and CDR2 YYNGEE. The V and J ends lost 7 bases and 5 bases respectively, with 3 bases between them. The CDR3 has 9 amino acids. The CDR3 sequence: CASGETQYF. CDR3 coding DNA: TGTGCCAGCGGGGAGACCCAGTACTTC.

This clonotype was observed a handful of times. V gene TRBV6-1 combines with J gene TRBJ1-3; 8 positions agree with TRBD1. Looked up from germline, CDR1 is MNHNS and CDR2 is SASEGT. The CDR3 sequence is 17 residues long. V gave up 4 bases and J gave up 2 bases; unmatched junction bases: 10. The CDR3 sequence is CASSGHRQGSTGNTIYF. The DNA of the CDR3 is TGTGCCAGCAGTGGACACCGACAGGGGTCGACTGGAAACACCATATATTTT.

This chain links TRBV10-2 with TRBJ2-3; D is perhaps TRBD1 (5 bases). V was clipped by 7 bases and J by 4 bases, with 15 bases between them. Looked up from germline, CDR1 is WSHSY and CDR2 is SAAADI. The CDR3 is 14 amino acids. The CDR3 protein is CASNLGVSADTQYF. CDR3 nucleotides: TGCGCCAGCAACTTAGGGGTGTCGGCAGATACGCAGTATTTT.

This clonotype has a count of ten or more. The genes are TRBV5-1 and TRBJ2-1, with 9 bases fitting TRBD1. J lost 7 bases, V lost 4 bases, and 12 bases had no gene match. The CDR3 is 16 amino acids. Germline assignment: CDR1 SGHRS and CDR2 YFSETQ. The CDR3 loop reads CASSPTQGAGMNEQFF. DNA for the CDR3: TGCGCCAGCAGCCCGACACAGGGGGCAGGGATGAATGAGCAGTTCTTC.

The V and J genes are TRBV25-1 and TRBJ2-7; D tentatively reads TRBD1 or TRBD2 (6 bases each). CDR3 length equals 14 residues. The germline gives CDR1 MGHDK, CDR2 SYGVNS. The V gene lost 5 bases and the J gene lost 4 bases, with 15 bases spanning the gap. The CDR3 sequence: CASSPRGPTYEQYF. CDR3 nucleotides: TGTGCCAGCAGTCCTCGGGGGCCGACTTACGAGCAGTACTTC.

This clonotype has a handful of counts. V gene TRBV12-3 or TRBV12-4 combines with J gene TRBJ1-2; the D gene is possibly TRBD1 (6 bases). V lost 5 bases and J lost 4, with 14 bases in between. The CDR3 runs to 14 residues. Here the CDR3 DNA reads TGTGCCAGCAGTAATACAGGGTGGACCTATGGCTACACCTTC. Translated, it gives CASSNTGWTYGYTF.

CDR3 bases: TGCGCCAGCAGCTTGGTACCATTTTTAACTAACACTGAAGCTTTCTTT. Protein: CASSLVPFLTNTEAFF. This chain uses TRBV5-1 with TRBJ1-1, with no clear D. The CDR3 length is 16 residues. The germline V gene has CDR1 SGHRS and CDR2 YFSETQ. Trimming left V 0 bases short and J 2 bases short, with 14 bases between. Based on the CDR3 plus reference TRBV5-1 and TRBJ1-1, the full variable domain is KAGVTQTPRYLIKTRGQQVTLSCSPISGHRSVSWYQQTPGQGLQFLFEYFSETQRNKGNFPGRFSGRQFSNSRSEMNVSTLELGDSALYLCASSLVPFLTNTEAFFGQGTRLTVV.

This clonotype came up a few times. This chain connects TRBV3-1 to TRBJ2-5; D not certain. In germline, CDR1 is LGHDT, CDR2 YNNKEL (reference sequence). Trimming took off 2 bases at V and 3 bases at J, with 16 bases between the two ends. CDR3 length equals 16 residues. The CDR3 loop is CASSQHRRDIKETQYF. The CDR3 nucleotides are TGTGCCAGCAGCCAACACCGACGAGACATAAAAGAGACCCAGTACTTC.

This rearrangement joins TRBV7-9 to TRBJ1-1; D is ambiguous. Germline V gene lookup returns CDR1 SEHNR and CDR2 FQNEAQ (reference sequence). The CDR3 contains 12 residues. V lost 3 bases and J 11 bases, leaving 13 bases between the germline ends. CDR3 DNA: TGTGCCAGCAGCTTGAAGAAAGTGGATGCTTTCTTT. Translated: CASSLKKVDAFF.

The genes are TRBV6-1 and TRBJ1-4; D may be TRBD1 (5 bases). In germline, CDR1 is MNHNS, CDR2 SASEGT. The V end lost 8 bases, the J end lost 10 bases, and 17 bases lay between the germline ends. The length of the CDR3 is 13 residues. The CDR3 sequence: CASSTANQGKLFF. CDR3 DNA sequence: TGTGCCAGCTCGACGGCCAACCAGGGAAAACTGTTTTTT.

This clonotype was seen repeatedly, ten times or more. One end of the junction fails to match germline, which may point to a read error. V usage is TRBV5-1 and J usage is TRBJ2-5, with 7 bases identical to TRBD2. CDR1 and CDR2 (germline): SGHRS, YFSETQ. The CDR3 length is 12 residues. This CDR3 reads CASNEPGGWQDF. The DNA for the CDR3 is TGCGCCAGCAACGAGCCGGGAGGCTGGCAGGACTTC. The variable domain in full, with the rest retrieved from reference TRBV5-1 and TRBJ2-5, is KAGVTQTPRYLIKTRGQQVTLSCSPISGHRSVSWYQQTPGQGLQFLFEYFSETQRNKGNFPGRFSGRQFSNSRSEMNVSTLELGDSALYLCASNEPGGWQDFGPGTRLLVL.

This clonotype has more than one count but fewer than ten. The CDR3: CSAAGLAKNIQYF. The CDR3 coding sequence is TGCAGTGCAGCAGGGCTCGCCAAAAACATTCAGTACTTC. The chain couples TRBV20-1 to TRBJ2-4; the D gene is possibly TRBD1 (5 bases). The germline V gene has CDR1 DFQATT and CDR2 SNEGSKA (reference sequence). V was clipped by 6 bases and J by 1 base, with 10 bases between them. The CDR3 spans 13 residues.

This clonotype was picked up a small number of times. The chain employs TRBV5-5 and TRBJ2-7; TRBD2 agrees at 7 bases. J gave up 4 bases and V 3 bases, and 10 bases lay outside the gene matches. The CDR3 has 15 residues. Germline V gene data show CDR1 as SGHKS and CDR2 as YYEKEE (reference sequence). The CDR3 sequence is CASSSQRDLNYEQYF. The CDR3 DNA reads as TGTGCCAGCAGCTCGCAGCGGGACCTAAATTACGAGCAGTACTTC.

This rearrangement joins TRBV12-3 or TRBV12-4 to TRBJ2-5; possibly TRBD2 for D (6 bases). This CDR3 is built from 14 residues. V lost 6 bases and J 5 bases, leaving 16 bases between the germline ends. The CDR3 DNA sequence: TGTGCCAGCAGCTTGGGACTCCAAGCGGAGACCCAGTACTTC. Translated: CASSLGLQAETQYF.

The V and J genes are TRBV7-9 and TRBJ2-1, with 12 bases fitting TRBD1. There are 15 residues in the CDR3. Germline V gene lookup returns CDR1 SEHNR and CDR2 FQNEAQ (reference sequence). J lost 5 bases, V lost 5 bases, and 4 bases had no gene match. CDR3 nucleotides: TGTGCCAGCAGCCGGGGACAGGGGGCTCACAATGAGCAGTTCTTC. It specifies CASSRGQGAHNEQFF.

The sample holds a few counts of this clonotype. The rearrangement joins TRBV11-2 to TRBJ2-1; 8 bases are a match to TRBD2. There are 14 residues in the CDR3. In germline, CDR1 is SGHAT, CDR2 FQNNGV. V lost 5 bases, J lost 9 bases, and 9 bases stayed unmatched. The CDR3 here is CASSPSGLGLEQFF. The CDR3 DNA reads TGTGCCAGCAGCCCTAGCGGGTTAGGCCTTGAGCAGTTCTTC.